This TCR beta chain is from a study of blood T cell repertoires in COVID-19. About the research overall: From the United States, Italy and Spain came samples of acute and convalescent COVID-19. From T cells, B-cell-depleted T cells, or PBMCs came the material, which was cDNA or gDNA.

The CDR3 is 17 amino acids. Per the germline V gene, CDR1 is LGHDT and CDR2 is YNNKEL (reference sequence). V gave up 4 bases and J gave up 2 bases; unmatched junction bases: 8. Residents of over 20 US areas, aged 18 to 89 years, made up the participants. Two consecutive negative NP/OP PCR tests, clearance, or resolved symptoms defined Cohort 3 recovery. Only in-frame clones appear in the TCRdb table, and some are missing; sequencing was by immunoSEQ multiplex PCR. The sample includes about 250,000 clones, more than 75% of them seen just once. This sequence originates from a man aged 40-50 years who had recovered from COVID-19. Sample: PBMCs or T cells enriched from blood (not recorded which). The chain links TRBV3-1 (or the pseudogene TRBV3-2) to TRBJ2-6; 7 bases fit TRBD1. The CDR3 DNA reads TGTGCCAGCAGCCTTCCCCACAGGGGTGCTGGGGCCAACGTCCTGACTTTC. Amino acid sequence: CASSLPHRGAGANVLTF.